These 2 T cell receptor beta chains were sequenced from one sample in a study of regulatory T cells in long-lasting Graves disease. Arm-PCR with iRepertoire HTBI primers amplified the CDR3 regions for these TCR beta libraries. TCRdb analysed the multiplex PCR reads with MiXCR anew, one entry per CDR3 protein. The sample shows 400,000 to 550,000 distinct CDR3 sequences, about a sixth of them seen only once. Time point indicated: newly diagnosed GD, antithyroid drugs for less than 3 months. With RNA extracted from PBMCs as input, the TCR library was made. Another study also made use of these data, one on T cells in Graves' hyperthyroidism and ophthalmopathy.

Sequenced here: peripheral blood mononuclear cells (PBMCs), sampled at new diagnosis, from a patient treated with antithyroid drugs. The receptor set was obtained from a woman under 30 with Graves disease.

The CDR3 DNA reads TGTGCCAGCAGCCAAAAAAAACCTAATCCCGGGACACTGAACACTGAAGCTTTCTTT. This translates into CASSQKKPNPGTLNTEAFF. The chain couples TRBV28 to TRBJ1-1, with D tentatively TRBD1 (6 bases). Trimming stripped 6 bases from V and 0 bases from J, with 26 bases between. The CDR3 is 19 amino acids. The V gene's germline CDR1 is MDHEN and CDR2 SYDVKM.

Ten or more counts support this clonotype. The chain employs TRBV7-8 and TRBJ1-1; D is ambiguous. V gave up 5 bases and J gave up 6 bases, with 10 bases separating them. The CDR3 sequence is 12 residues long. CDR1 is SGHVS, CDR2 FQNEAQ, per germline. The CDR3 protein is CASSPVGAEAFF. The DNA for the CDR3 is TGTGCCAGCAGCCCCGTTGGGGCTGAAGCTTTCTTT.